Below, 29 T cell receptor beta chains from the same sample are listed, as sequenced in a study of cytomegalovirus exposure and HLA in healthy donors (dated by TCRdb to 2016 to 2017). The library was built by means of the immunoSEQ multiplex PCR assay. The multiplex PCR relied on a mix of 60 forward primers for TCR Vbeta segments and 13 reverse primers for TCR Jbeta segments. The clones in this table, taken by TCRdb from immuneACCESS, are in-frame only. Not every clone is retained; where verified, under half of the shortfall comes from an unresolved V gene, and the cause of the rest is unknown. This sample has 150,000 to 200,000 clones in its table, and roughly 85% of those were observed once. About 0.72% of the sample goes to the ten largest clones. Sequences were obtained from PBMCs. The receptors shown here come from a woman aged 35 to 49 in good health and CMV-seronegative.

To note about this clone: The sample has other DNA sequences that encode this CDR3 too. This sequence joins TRBV7-2 and TRBJ2-7; TRBD1 matches 9 bases. This CDR3 has 13 amino acids. Germline lookup yields CDR1 SGHTA and CDR2 FQGNSA. The ends lost 6 bases at V and 3 bases at J; junction bases unmatched: 3. The CDR3 loop is CASSPGQGYEQYF. The CDR3 DNA follows: TGTGCCAGCAGTCCGGGACAGGGCTACGAGCAGTACTTC.

Points on this clone: The sample carries other DNA sequences with the same CDR3. This chain connects TRBV9 to TRBJ2-3; tentatively, D is TRBD1 (5 bases). This CDR3 region has 13 residues. Germline V CDR1 and CDR2: SGDLS, YYNGEE. The V end was cut by 2 bases, the J end by 2 bases, with 6 bases between. The CDR3 sequence: CASSVGATDTQYF. The CDR3 DNA is TGTGCCAGCAGCGTTGGGGCCACAGATACGCAGTATTTT.

The genes are TRBV7-2 and TRBJ1-1; TRBD1 might be the D (6 bases). This CDR3 has 16 amino acids. V dropped 1 base and J dropped 4 bases, with 16 bases sitting between them. Germline assignment: CDR1 SGHTA and CDR2 FQGNSA. The CDR3 DNA reads as TGTGCCAGCAGCTTAGTATCGGGGGGCGCTGGCACTGAAGCTTTCTTT. It codes for CASSLVSGGAGTEAFF.

This clone turned up a few times. This sample includes further DNA sequences coding for the same CDR3. The chain uses TRBV2 and TRBJ2-7, with TRBD2 matching over 8 bases. CDR1 SNHLY and CDR2 FYNNEI come from the germline V gene. The CDR3 is made up of 13 amino acids. The junction had 1 base not matched to a gene; V was cut back by 3 bases and J by 3 bases. CDR3 sequence reads: CASSDSGNYEQYF. The CDR3 DNA is TGTGCCAGCAGTGATAGCGGGAACTACGAGCAGTACTTC.

The chain carries TRBV9 and TRBJ2-2; D is undetermined. The CDR3 has 14 amino acids. Germline V gives CDR1 SGDLS, CDR2 YYNGEE. Trimming shortened V by 0 bases and J by 7 bases, and 10 bases separated the two germline ends. The CDR3 region has the DNA TGTGCCAGCAGCGTAGCCGGGTTTGGCGGGGAGCTGTTTTTT. Translated: CASSVAGFGGELFF.

The table lists this clone with a count of one. This chain joins TRBV7-3 and TRBJ1-3, with D unclear. V lost 5 bases and J 0 bases, leaving 11 bases between the germline ends. Germline V CDR1 and CDR2: SGHTA, FQGTGA. The CDR3 extends over 15 amino acids. As DNA, the CDR3 is TGTGCCAGCAGCCCCGACTCGAGCTCTGGAAACACCATATATTTT. This encodes CASSPDSSSGNTIYF.

This clone was seen just once. The CDR3 region has the DNA TGTGCCAGCAGCCAAGAAGGGGCAGGATATTATGGCTACACCTTC. Encoded protein: CASSQEGAGYYGYTF. This chain connects TRBV14 to TRBJ1-2; tentative D call: TRBD1 (5 bases). Germline CDR1 is SGHDN and CDR2 is FVKESK. V lost 0 bases to trimming and J lost 5 bases, with 13 bases between them. The CDR3 totals 15 residues. The full variable domain, rest sourced from reference TRBV14 and TRBJ1-2, is EAGVTQFPSHSVIEKGQTVTLRCDPISGHDNLYWYRRVMGKEIKFLLHFVKESKQDESGMPNNRFLAERTGGTYSTLKVQPAELEDSGVYFCASSQEGAGYYGYTFGSGTRLTVV.

The chain joins TRBV5-6 to TRBJ2-7; the match to TRBD2 covers 13 bases. The V gene end was trimmed by 0 bases and the J gene end by 0 bases; junction bases not matched to a gene: 3. CDR1 is SGHDT and CDR2 is YYEEEE in the germline V gene. CDR3 length: 17 amino acids. In DNA, the CDR3 is TGTGCCAGCAGCTTGGGACTAGCGGGAGGAAGCTCCTACGAGCAGTACTTC. Amino acid sequence: CASSLGLAGGSSYEQYF.

The chain carries TRBV28 and TRBJ2-1, with 10 bases lining up with TRBD2. This CDR3 has 16 amino acids. J was trimmed by 4 bases and V by 5 bases; bases with no gene match: 8. Per germline, CDR1 MDHEN and CDR2 SYDVKM. The CDR3 protein is CASSLATSGAYNEQFF. CDR3 nucleotide sequence: TGTGCCAGCAGTCTAGCTACTAGCGGGGCATACAATGAGCAGTTCTTC.

The chain recombines TRBV6-5 with TRBJ1-5, with 8 bases fitting TRBD1. The CDR3 is made up of 14 amino acids. Trimming removed 7 bases from V and 7 bases from J; junction bases left unmatched: 9. Germline values: CDR1 MNHEY, CDR2 SVGAGI. Here the CDR3 reads CASNPTGAHQPQHF. DNA of the CDR3: TGTGCCAGCAACCCGACAGGGGCACACCAGCCCCAGCATTTT.

V usage is TRBV7-2 and J usage is TRBJ1-5, with TRBD1 identical over 7 bases. Germline V gene sequence: CDR1 SGHTA, CDR2 FQGNSA. The CDR3 runs 16 residues. With V trimmed by 5 bases and J by 0 bases, 7 bases remained unmatched. The chain's CDR3 is CASSPRTGYSNQPQHF. The CDR3 DNA reads as TGTGCCAGCAGCCCAAGGACAGGTTATAGCAATCAGCCCCAGCATTTT. Based on the CDR3 plus reference TRBV7-2 and TRBJ1-5, the full variable domain is GAGVSQSPSNKVTEKGKDVELRCDPISGHTALYWYRQSLGQGLEFLIYFQGNSAPDKSGLPSDRFSAERTGGSVSTLTIQRTQQEDSAVYLCASSPRTGYSNQPQHFGDGTRLSIL.

This clone was counted between two and nine times. The chain recombines TRBV23-1 with TRBJ1-6, with D possibly TRBD1 on 5 matching bases. TRBV23-1 is assigned to the ORF class and has an uncertain function. CDR3 length: 15 amino acids. With 3 bases removed from V and 4 bases from J, the gap between germline ends came to 10 bases. The CDR3 spells CASSHDRQYNSPLHF. The CDR3 nucleotides are TGCGCCAGCAGTCATGACAGACAATATAATTCACCCCTCCACTTT.

J is TRBJ1-2 and V is TRBV30, with D perhaps matching TRBD1 (6 bases). V gave up 0 bases and J gave up 7 bases, with 12 bases separating them. The CDR3 extends over 13 amino acids. Germline-derived CDR1 and CDR2 are GTSNPN and SVGIG (reference sequence). CDR3 DNA sequence: TGTGCCTGGAGTGTTTCAGGGGTCGGTGGCTACACCTTC. This codes for CAWSVSGVGGYTF.

This chain uses TRBV5-1 with TRBJ1-2; D is ambiguous. This CDR3 has 16 residues. Germline V gene lookup returns CDR1 SGHRS and CDR2 YFSETQ. V lost 0 bases and J lost 4, with 16 bases in between. CDR3 sequence reads: CASSLAKAGAGYGYTF. The CDR3, as DNA: TGCGCCAGCAGCTTGGCCAAGGCGGGCGCGGGCTATGGCTACACCTTC. Based on the CDR3 plus reference TRBV5-1 and TRBJ1-2, the full variable domain is KAGVTQTPRYLIKTRGQQVTLSCSPISGHRSVSWYQQTPGQGLQFLFEYFSETQRNKGNFPGRFSGRQFSNSRSEMNVSTLELGDSALYLCASSLAKAGAGYGYTFGSGTRLTVV.

Concerning this clone itself: One junction end disagrees with the germline gene, perhaps due to a read error. Other DNA sequences from this sample encode an identical CDR3 as well. The chain combines TRBV15 with TRBJ2-3; D remains unclear. The CDR3 is 13 amino acids. Germline V CDR1 and CDR2: LNHNV, YYDKDF (reference sequence). CDR3 sequence (DNA): TGCGCCACCAGCAGAGATCAGGCAGATACGCAGTATTTT. Translation: CATSRDQADTQYF.

This clone was found once. The V gene is TRBV15, the J gene TRBJ2-7; perhaps TRBD1 as D (5 bases). The germline gives CDR1 LNHNV, CDR2 YYDKDF (reference sequence). Trimming pared 3 bases from V and 2 bases from J, leaving 8 bases between. The CDR3 is 13 amino acids. CDR3: CATSRTETYEQYF. For the CDR3, the DNA is TGTGCCACCAGCAGGACAGAGACCTACGAGCAGTACTTC.

This chain uses TRBV13 with TRBJ1-2, with 7 bases matching TRBD1. The germline V gene encodes CDR1 PRHDT and CDR2 FYEKMQ (reference sequence). Unmatched junction bases numbered 4, after V lost 4 bases and J lost 2 bases. The CDR3 loop spans 14 amino acids. CDR3 residues: CASSSRDSNYGYTF. In DNA form, the CDR3 reads TGTGCCAGCAGCTCCCGGGACAGCAACTATGGCTACACCTTC.

The V call is TRBV19, the J call TRBJ1-1; TRBD1 is a possible D gene (6 bases). Trimming removed 4 bases at V and 1 base at J, with 13 bases between. Germline V gene lookup returns CDR1 LNHDA and CDR2 SQIVND (reference sequence). The CDR3 runs to 15 residues. The CDR3 is CASSRYRERNTEAFF. The CDR3 DNA follows: TGTGCCAGTAGTAGATACAGGGAGCGGAACACTGAAGCTTTCTTT.

This chain links TRBV30 with TRBJ2-2; D is possibly TRBD2 (5 bases). The CDR3 has 14 amino acids. V shed 4 bases and J shed 7 bases, with 16 bases lying between them. Germline CDR1 and CDR2: GTSNPN and SVGIG (reference sequence). Here the CDR3 DNA reads TGTGCCTGGAAGGACCCCCTGGGAGTCGGGGAGCTGTTTTTT. Its translation: CAWKDPLGVGELFF.

The chain recombines TRBV2 with TRBJ2-1; D is unresolved. CDR1 and CDR2 from the germline V gene are SNHLY and FYNNEI. CDR3 length: 13 residues. The V and J ends lost 8 bases and 0 bases respectively, with 8 bases between them. CDR3 DNA sequence: TGTGCCAGCCGACGGGTCTCCTACAATGAGCAGTTCTTC. It encodes CASRRVSYNEQFF.

A single count supports this clone. The junction shows a germline mismatch at one end, possibly a read error. V usage is TRBV7-7 and J usage is TRBJ2-3; perhaps TRBD1 as D (5 bases). Per germline, CDR1 SSHAT and CDR2 FNYEAQ (reference sequence). The CDR3 extends over 16 amino acids. The CDR3 is CASSPGAGISTDTQYF. DNA for the CDR3: TGTGCTAGCAGCCCCGGTGCAGGGATCAGCACAGATACGCAGTATTTT.

This chain joins TRBV28 and TRBJ2-3; 9 positions agree with TRBD1. The CDR3 totals 14 residues. The germline gives CDR1 MDHEN, CDR2 SYDVKM. The V and J ends lost 2 bases and 11 bases, in that order; junction bases with no gene match: 8. The CDR3 reads CASSLGVTGQGQYF. Here the CDR3 DNA reads TGTGCCAGCAGTTTAGGAGTTACGGGACAGGGGCAGTATTTT.

The chain recombines TRBV12-5 with TRBJ1-1; 9 bases are shared with TRBD1. Germline CDR1 and CDR2: LGHNT and FRNRAP. Germline trimming cut 5 bases from V and 0 bases from J; bases unmatched to any gene: 4. The CDR3 has 15 residues. The CDR3 DNA is TGTGCTAGTGGTCCCGACAGGGGGATGAACACTGAAGCTTTCTTT. It translates to CASGPDRGMNTEAFF. Based on the CDR3 plus reference TRBV12-5 and TRBJ1-1, the full variable domain is DARVTQTPRHKVTEMGQEVTMRCQPILGHNTVFWYRQTMMQGLELLAYFRNRAPLDDSGMPKDRFSAEMPDATLATLKIQPSEPRDSAVYFCASGPDRGMNTEAFFGQGTRLTVV.

The chain couples TRBV9 to TRBJ2-3; D is unclear. Germline CDR1 reads SGDLS; CDR2 reads YYNGEE. Trimming took 0 bases from V and 2 from J, leaving 10 bases between them. This CDR3 contains 15 residues. The CDR3 sequence is CASSVGVVLTDTQYF. The CDR3 DNA reads as TGTGCCAGCAGCGTAGGTGTAGTACTCACAGATACGCAGTATTTT.

The chain joins TRBV7-2 to TRBJ1-3; no firm D call. CDR3 length: 15 amino acids. Between the trimmed V and J ends, which lost 2 bases and 3 bases, there was a span of 11 bases. Germline CDR1 and CDR2: SGHTA and FQGNSA. The CDR3 DNA is TGTGCCAGCAGCTTACGCACGGGAGGTGGAAACACCATATATTTT. This translates into CASSLRTGGGNTIYF.

The chain recombines TRBV27 with TRBJ2-1; TRBD2 aligns across 8 bases. Germline values: CDR1 MNHEY, CDR2 SMNVEV (reference sequence). CDR3 length equals 16 residues. The V gene end was trimmed by 3 bases and the J gene end by 6 bases; junction bases not matched to a gene: 10. CDR3 region: CASSLLAGGSSNEQFF. The CDR3 DNA reads TGTGCCAGCAGTTTGCTGGCGGGAGGCTCGAGCAATGAGCAGTTCTTC.

Written as DNA, the CDR3 is TGCAGTGCAACAACAGATACGCAGTATTTT. Its translation is CSATTDTQYF. The chain is built from TRBV20-1 and TRBJ2-3; D is ambiguous. Trimming stripped 6 bases from V and 3 bases from J, with 4 bases between. This CDR3 region has 10 residues. Germline loops: CDR1 DFQATT, CDR2 SNEGSKA (reference sequence).

This chain joins TRBV7-6 and TRBJ2-5, with unresolved D. CDR1 SGHVS and CDR2 FNYEAQ come from the germline V gene. CDR3 length: 12 residues. The V end lost 3 bases, the J end lost 7 bases, and 9 bases lay between the germline ends. CDR3 amino acids: CASSLEPRTQYF. For the CDR3, the DNA is TGTGCCAGCAGCTTGGAGCCCAGGACCCAGTACTTC.

This chain connects TRBV2 to TRBJ1-3; D not certain. The CDR3 has 18 residues. Trimming pared 6 bases from V and 0 bases from J, leaving 21 bases between. CDR1 and CDR2 from the germline V gene are SNHLY and FYNNEI. The CDR3 bases are TGTGCCAGCAGGGGGAGGATCCTTTCAATGGGCTCTGGAAACACCATATATTTT. Encoded protein: CASRGRILSMGSGNTIYF.